A selection of T cell receptor beta chains follows, all from one sample in a study of CD8 T cells in ankylosing spondylitis. TCRdb recomputed calls from the 5' RACE reads with MiXCR, one row per CDR3 protein. The profile shows fewer than 750,000 distinct CDR3 sequences, under 20% of them singletons. The sequenced sample was blood, either unsorted or a sorted T cell fraction (not recorded which). Receptors were obtained from a male donor with ankylosing spondylitis. Each CDR3 is given with its conserved first and last residue. D genes are given only for firm matches. Not all rows give a size; the values are once, few, many and, for expanded clones, a class.

clone_size: NA; j_call: TRBJ2-1; d_call: TRBD1; v_call: TRBV10-3; cdr3_nt: TGTGCCATCAGCCTAGGACAGGGGGGGTACAATGAGCAGTTCTTC; cdr3_aa: CAISLGQGGYNEQFF
clone_size: few; j_call: TRBJ2-5; d_call: TRBD2; v_call: TRBV12-3/TRBV12-4; cdr3_nt: TGTGCCAGCAGTCCTAGCCAGGGACTAGGGATCGAAACTGTCGAGACCCAGTACTTC; cdr3_aa: CASSPSQGLGIETVETQYF
clone_size: NA; j_call: TRBJ1-1; d_call: TRBD1; v_call: TRBV14; cdr3_nt: TGTGCCAGCAGCCCCCTGACAGGGGGCTTGGGCACTGAAGCTTTCTTT; cdr3_aa: CASSPLTGGLGTEAFF
clone_size: NA; j_call: TRBJ2-2; d_call: NA; v_call: TRBV4-3; cdr3_nt: TGCGCCAGCAGCCAAGATGCTAGGGGCTTAACCGGGGAGCTGTTTTTT; cdr3_aa: CASSQDARGLTGELFF
clone_size: few; j_call: TRBJ2-7; d_call: NA; v_call: TRBV5-1; cdr3_nt: TGCGCCAGCAGCTCAGGACAGTTTTTCTACGAGCAGTACTTC; cdr3_aa: CASSSGQFFYEQYF
clone_size: few; j_call: TRBJ2-7; d_call: NA; v_call: TRBV12-3/TRBV12-4; cdr3_nt: TGTGCCAGCAGTTTTGGGGGTAGCGAGCAGTACTTC; cdr3_aa: CASSFGGSEQYF
clone_size: NA; j_call: TRBJ2-1; d_call: TRBD2; v_call: TRBV28; cdr3_nt: TGTGCCAGCAGTTTTAGGCCCTCCAGCGGGAGATCGGGTGAGCAGTTCTTC; cdr3_aa: CASSFRPSSGRSGEQFF
clone_size: NA; j_call: TRBJ1-1; d_call: NA; v_call: TRBV4-2; cdr3_nt: TGTGCCAGCAGCCAAGTTCCCTCGGCAAACACTGAAGCTTTCTTT; cdr3_aa: CASSQVPSANTEAFF
clone_size: many; j_call: TRBJ2-7; d_call: NA; v_call: TRBV14; cdr3_nt: TGTGCCAGCAGCCAAGATCTCAGAGGCGAGCAGTACTTC; cdr3_aa: CASSQDLRGEQYF
clone_size: few; j_call: TRBJ2-1; d_call: NA; v_call: TRBV24-1; cdr3_nt: TGTGCCACCAGTGTTGACAATGAGCAGTTCTTC; cdr3_aa: CATSVDNEQFF
clone_size: few; j_call: TRBJ2-1; d_call: TRBD2; v_call: TRBV12-3/TRBV12-4; cdr3_nt: TGTGCCAGCAGTGGTCATGGGACTAGCGGCCCCTCCTACAATGAGCAGTTCTTC; cdr3_aa: CASSGHGTSGPSYNEQFF
clone_size: NA; j_call: TRBJ1-2; d_call: TRBD1; v_call: TRBV24-1; cdr3_nt: TGTGCCACCAGTGACCAACAGGGGGTCCCTAACTATGGCTACACCTTC; cdr3_aa: CATSDQQGVPNYGYTF
clone_size: NA; j_call: TRBJ2-3; d_call: NA; v_call: TRBV7-6; cdr3_nt: TGTGCCAGCACCCTACGGGGGGCATCAGATACGCAGTATTTT; cdr3_aa: CASTLRGASDTQYF
clone_size: few; j_call: TRBJ1-5; d_call: NA; v_call: TRBV12-3/TRBV12-4; cdr3_nt: TGTGCCAGCAGTTTACTCGAGGGTCAGCCCCAGCATTTT; cdr3_aa: CASSLLEGQPQHF